The present entry profiles one TCR beta chain with its context. This receptor's antigen is unknown. The record has no base qualities; no much larger clone is one base away. The trial excluded patients who had a history of autoimmune disease or who were on systemic immunosuppression. Peripheral blood for TCR sequencing was drawn from every dose cohort at baseline, at cycle 4 day 1 and at cycle 7 day 1. The samples were taken from a phase I, first-in-human, multicenter, open-label dose-escalation trial of ivuxolimab. Adults with locally advanced or metastatic melanoma, renal cell carcinoma, hepatocellular carcinoma or head and neck squamous cell carcinoma were enrolled in the trial. Before TCR sequencing, CD4+ T cells and CD8+ T cells were sorted from peripheral blood as separate populations. The data were taken from a study of OX40 agonist ivuxolimab in advanced cancers. Describing the broader study: Ivuxolimab was a fully human IgG2 agonistic monoclonal antibody targeting the costimulatory receptor OX40 (CD134). Intravenous ivuxolimab was administered to patients every 2 weeks at six dose levels: 0.01, 0.1, 0.3, 1.5, 3 and 10 mg/kg. A male proportion of about 79% and a mean age of about 60 years, ranging from about 23 to 79, were recorded for the dose-escalation cohort. The paper reports the monotherapy dose-escalation portion (N of about 50 patients) of the phase I ivuxolimab trial. Peripheral TCRbeta sequencing was intended to test whether TCR sequence diversity was altered and clonal T-cell expansion was caused by ivuxolimab. Of the approximately 50 dose-escalation patients, hepatocellular carcinoma was present in about 19, melanoma in some 15, renal cell carcinoma in 9 and head and neck cancer in 9. Partial responses were achieved by three dose-escalation patients, of whom one had hepatocellular carcinoma and two had cutaneous melanoma. Prior anti-PD-1, anti-PD-L1 or anti-CTLA-4 therapy was permitted, and checkpoint inhibitors had been received by around 40% of dose-escalation patients.

Via the germline V gene, CDR1 is SGDLS and CDR2 YYNGEE. CDR3 length: 15 amino acids, cysteine to phenylalanine. Only the CDR3 part of the read is kept: 45 bases, read in frame from the first base. The germline ends are 9 bases apart after V is trimmed by 0 bases and J by 2 bases. Beyond this particular receptor, the publication reports: Low levels of normalized T-cell clonal expansion were also seen in some patients who did not respond. Which antigens the clonally expanded peripheral T cells were specific for was not determined. At doses of 0.1 to 3.0 mg/kg, clonal expansion of both CD4+ and CD8+ blood T cells was observed from baseline to week 6. After ivuxolimab, expanded clones were on average more numerous among CD8+ T cells than among CD4+ T cells. In partial responders in the 0.1-3.0 mg/kg groups, normalized peripheral clonal expansion was found to be among the lowest, especially among CD8+ T cells.

To sequence the TCRbeta CDR3 region, genomic DNA was isolated from the sorted cells. The immunoSEQ Assay was used for sequencing of TCRbeta CDR3 regions. Entries here come from immuneACCESS through TCRdb and include only in-frame sequences with V and J called. Some clones fail to appear in such tables; in the studies checked, an unresolved V gene covers under half of the shortfall, and the cause of the remainder is unknown. This sample lists about 45,000 clones; over 65% were detected once. The ten largest clones represent 15% of the sample. This receptor chain uses TRBV9 and TRBJ2-1; TRBD1 could be the D gene, as 5 bases match. The sample in question was CD4+ or CD8+ T cells sorted from blood, obtained in a trial of the OX40 agonist ivuxolimab. This TCR came from an adult with an advanced solid tumor such as melanoma, head and neck, liver or kidney cancer. The CDR3 protein sequence reads: CASSVVGAAYNEQFF. The nucleotides read TGTGCCAGCAGCGTAGTTGGGGCGGCCTACAATGAGCAGTTCTTC.